The 28 T cell receptor beta chains below were found in one sample sequenced in a study of T cells in localized non-small cell lung cancer. Sequencing was performed with immunoSEQ multiplex PCR; in TCRdb, only in-frame clones are kept and a portion is missing. The sample includes tens of thousands of clones, 85% to 90% of them seen just once. Sequencing was performed on peripheral blood, taken before any cancer treatment. The receptors shown here come from a man between 35 and 75 years old with stage I lung adenocarcinoma.

The rearrangement uses TRBV19 and TRBJ2-4; D not certain. V lost 0 bases, J lost 6 bases, and 12 bases lay in between. The CDR3 spans 15 residues. Germline V gene data show CDR1 as LNHDA and CDR2 as SQIVND (reference sequence). CDR3 DNA: TGTGCCAGTAGTATAGATAGGGTTGTAGGAAACATTCAGTACTTC. Translated, it gives CASSIDRVVGNIQYF.

The chain links TRBV6-1 to TRBJ1-1, with no clear D. This CDR3 is 13 amino acids long. Trimming took 5 bases from V and 5 from J, leaving 12 bases between them. Germline V CDR1 and CDR2: MNHNS, SASEGT. The CDR3 DNA reads as TGTGCCAGCAGTAACGAAAGAAGTACTGAAGCTTTCTTT. Protein: CASSNERSTEAFF.

The V gene is TRBV11-2, the J gene TRBJ2-3; 8 bases agree with TRBD1. CDR1 is SGHAT, CDR2 FQNNGV, per germline. The CDR3 consists of 18 residues. The V and J ends lost 2 bases and 4 bases, in that order; junction bases with no gene match: 14. DNA of the CDR3: TGTGCCAGCAGCTTATTTGGCCGGACTCAGACAGGGGCAGATACGCAGTATTTT. Amino acid sequence: CASSLFGRTQTGADTQYF.

J is TRBJ1-2 and V is TRBV15; a possible D gene is TRBD1 (5 bases). The CDR3 runs 16 residues. Trimming cost V 0 bases and J 4 bases, with 15 bases left between them. Looked up from germline, CDR1 is LNHNV and CDR2 is YYDKDF (reference sequence). The CDR3 protein is CATSRDLGPGTYGYTF. CDR3 nucleotides: TGTGCCACCAGCAGAGATTTGGGGCCAGGTACCTATGGCTACACCTTC.

The V gene is TRBV9, the J gene TRBJ1-2; no clear D. V shed 0 bases and J shed 4 bases, with 10 bases lying between them. Per the germline V gene, CDR1 is SGDLS and CDR2 is YYNGEE. CDR3 size: 14 residues. The CDR3 region has the DNA TGTGCCAGCAGCGTAGGCGTGGAACTCTATGGCTACACCTTC. Amino acids: CASSVGVELYGYTF. The entire variable domain, with the rest obtained from reference TRBV9 and TRBJ1-2, is as follows: DSGVTQTPKHLITATGQRVTLRCSPRSGDLSVYWYQQSLDQGLQFLIQYYNGEERAKGNILERFSAQQFPDLHSELNLSSLELGDSALYFCASSVGVELYGYTFGSGTRLTVV.

The chain is built from TRBV7-6 and TRBJ2-2; 11 bases are a match to TRBD2. Germline CDR1 reads SGHVS; CDR2 reads FNYEAQ. With 0 bases clipped from V and 4 bases from J, the junction kept 1 base outside the gene matches. The CDR3 length is 16 residues. This CDR3 reads CASSLAGTSGTGELFF. The CDR3 bases are TGTGCCAGCAGCTTAGCGGGGACTAGCGGCACCGGGGAGCTGTTTTTT.

The chain is built from TRBV29-1 and TRBJ1-1; D is unresolved. Germline V gene lookup returns CDR1 SQVTM and CDR2 ANQGSEA. The CDR3 runs 13 residues. V lost 6 bases and J 1 base, leaving 12 bases between the germline ends. CDR3 sequence: CSVPSMTNTEAFF. The CDR3 nucleotides are TGCAGCGTCCCGAGCATGACGAACACTGAAGCTTTCTTT.

The chain has TRBV11-2 and TRBJ2-7; D ambiguous. With 1 base removed from V and 4 bases from J, the gap between germline ends came to 11 bases. The CDR3 is 14 residues long. The germline V gene has CDR1 SGHAT and CDR2 FQNNGV. CDR3 DNA: TGTGCCAGCAGCTTAGGGGCAGCGAAATACGAGCAGTACTTC. Amino acid sequence: CASSLGAAKYEQYF.

This chain uses TRBV6-4 with TRBJ1-1; TRBD1 might be the D (5 bases). Trimming removed 8 bases at V and 2 bases at J, with 9 bases between. CDR3 length equals 12 residues. The germline V gene has CDR1 MRHNA and CDR2 SNTAGT. The CDR3 sequence is CASGGENTEAFF. The CDR3 nucleotides are TGTGCCAGCGGGGGGGAAAACACTGAAGCTTTCTTT.

The rearrangement joins TRBV6-6 to TRBJ2-7; TRBD2 is a possible D gene (6 bases). CDR1 is MNHNY and CDR2 is SVGAGI in the germline V gene (reference sequence). The V end was cut by 8 bases, the J end by 3 bases, with 11 bases between. This CDR3 is built from 12 residues. The CDR3 reads CASGTDIYEQYF. CDR3 sequence (DNA): TGTGCCAGCGGGACTGACATCTACGAGCAGTACTTC.

The chain links TRBV29-1 to TRBJ1-2; D is unresolved. This CDR3 comprises 8 residues. Germline V gene sequence: CDR1 SQVTM, CDR2 ANQGSEA. Trimming took off 5 bases at V and 13 bases at J, with 8 bases between the two ends. CDR3 amino acids: CSVFDGTF. In DNA, the CDR3 is TGCAGCGTTTTCGACGGCACCTTC.

The chain carries TRBV6-6 and TRBJ1-1; a weak D match, TRBD1 (5 bases). CDR1 and CDR2 from the germline V gene are MNHNY and SVGAGI (reference sequence). The CDR3 extends over 12 amino acids. With 8 bases removed from V and 3 bases from J, the gap between germline ends came to 10 bases. The CDR3 reads CASRRRDTEAFF. The CDR3 DNA follows: TGTGCCAGCCGTCGCAGGGACACTGAAGCTTTCTTT.

In DNA, the CDR3 is TGTGCCAGTAGTCCCCACGGGGAGCTGTTTTTT. Amino acids: CASSPHGELFF. The chain employs TRBV19 and TRBJ2-2, with D unresolved. V lost 5 bases to trimming and J lost 7 bases, with 5 bases between them. Germline V gives CDR1 LNHDA, CDR2 SQIVND (reference sequence). The CDR3 runs to 11 residues.

The chain employs TRBV2 and TRBJ1-4; D unresolved. The V end was cut by 3 bases, the J end by 7 bases, with 12 bases between. The length of the CDR3 is 14 residues. From germline, CDR1 is SNHLY and CDR2 FYNNEI. The CDR3 region is CASSEQLGGEKLFF. In nucleotides, the CDR3 is TGTGCCAGCAGTGAGCAGCTAGGCGGTGAAAAACTGTTTTTT.

This clone was found once. The V gene is TRBV14, the J gene TRBJ2-5, with D maybe TRBD1 (6 bases). Trimming shortened V by 2 bases and J by 0 bases, and 13 bases separated the two germline ends. Germline loops: CDR1 SGHDN, CDR2 FVKESK. The CDR3 length is 16 residues. The CDR3 DNA reads as TGTGCCAGCAGCCAACGCGGACAGTCGTACCAAGAGACCCAGTACTTC. This gives the protein CASSQRGQSYQETQYF.

CDR3 residues: CASSSQGGYNSPLHF. The CDR3 DNA reads TGCGCCAGCAGCTCACAGGGAGGCTATAATTCACCCCTCCACTTT. This rearrangement joins TRBV5-1 to TRBJ1-6, with a tentative D call TRBD1 (6 bases). CDR3 length: 15 residues. Germline V gene sequence: CDR1 SGHRS, CDR2 YFSETQ. V was pared by 3 bases and J by 3 bases, with 10 bases between.

The chain recombines TRBV5-5 with TRBJ2-7; D tentatively reads TRBD1 or TRBD2 (5 bases each). There are 14 residues in the CDR3. Trimming shortened V by 0 bases and J by 3 bases, and 10 bases separated the two germline ends. Germline lookup yields CDR1 SGHKS and CDR2 YYEKEE (reference sequence). The CDR3 reads CASSLAVGGYEQYF. The CDR3 bases are TGTGCCAGCAGCTTGGCGGTTGGGGGCTACGAGCAGTACTTC.

This chain uses TRBV25-1 with TRBJ1-2; no definite D call. V was clipped by 5 bases and J by 3 bases, with 7 bases between them. Germline CDR1 and CDR2: MGHDK and SYGVNS. The CDR3 runs to 12 residues. The CDR3: CASSLDYYGYTF. The CDR3 nucleotides are TGTGCCAGCAGTTTAGACTACTATGGCTACACCTTC.

This chain links TRBV5-1 with TRBJ1-4; tentatively, D is TRBD1 (5 bases). The germline CDR1 and CDR2 sequences are SGHRS and YFSETQ. The V and J ends lost 3 bases and 7 bases respectively, with 16 bases between them. The CDR3 has 15 amino acids. The CDR3, as DNA: TGCGCCAGCAGCTCTGTTCGCGCTACAGGTGAAAAACTGTTTTTT. It yields the protein CASSSVRATGEKLFF.

The chain joins TRBV18 to TRBJ2-5; weak D call: TRBD1 (6 bases). Germline V CDR1 and CDR2: KGHSH, LQKENI. Trimming removed 6 bases from V and 2 bases from J, with 13 bases in between. This CDR3 comprises 14 residues. As DNA, the CDR3 is TGTGCCAGCTCCCCCAGGGGACAACAAGAGACCCAGTACTTC. Protein sequence: CASSPRGQQETQYF.

The chain combines TRBV5-1 with TRBJ2-5, with TRBD1 identical over 7 bases. The J call may be in error: the DNA end matches TRBJ2-7 better. CDR1 is SGHRS, CDR2 YFSETQ, per germline. The CDR3 spans 13 residues. CDR3 sequence (DNA): TGCGCCAGCAGCTACCCAGGGGGATACGAGCAGTACTTC. Amino acid sequence: CASSYPGGYEQYF.

With regard to this clone: One end of the junction varies from germline; a read error may be responsible. The chain joins TRBV30 to TRBJ2-3; TRBD2 matches 9 bases. The germline V gene encodes CDR1 GTSNPN and CDR2 SVGIG (reference sequence). The length of the CDR3 is 14 residues. CDR3 sequence (DNA): TGTGCCTGGGGTGTCCTAGCGGGGAAAGATACGCAGTATTTT. This encodes CAWGVLAGKDTQYF.

The V call is TRBV7-8, the J call TRBJ1-2, with D maybe TRBD1 (5 bases). Between the trimmed V and J ends, which lost 5 bases and 0 bases, there was a span of 13 bases. The germline gives CDR1 SGHVS, CDR2 FQNEAQ. The CDR3 consists of 15 residues. As DNA, the CDR3 is TGTGCCAGCAGCCTGGGGGGGAAAGCTAACTATGGCTACACCTTC. This encodes CASSLGGKANYGYTF. The variable domain in full, completed from reference TRBV7-8 and TRBJ1-2, reads GAGVSQSPRYKVAKRGQDVALRCDPISGHVSLFWYQQALGQGPEFLTYFQNEAQLDKSGLPSDRFFAERPEGSVSTLKIQRTQQEDSAVYLCASSLGGKANYGYTFGSGTRLTVV.

This chain links TRBV7-2 with TRBJ1-1; 8 bases align to TRBD1. In germline, CDR1 is SGHTA, CDR2 FQGNSA. V was clipped by 5 bases and J by 4 bases; unmatched bases: 6. The CDR3 loop spans 14 amino acids. CDR3 nucleotide sequence: TGTGCCAGCAGCACTACAGGGGGGGTCACTGAAGCTTTCTTT. As protein: CASSTTGGVTEAFF.

The rearrangement joins TRBV9 to TRBJ2-1, with 7 nucleotides matching TRBD2. The CDR3 has 15 residues. Germline CDR1 and CDR2: SGDLS and YYNGEE. Trimming at V came to 4 bases and at J to 4 bases, leaving 8 bases not matched to a gene. CDR3 DNA sequence: TGTGCCAGCAGCATAAGCGGGGAGCCATACAATGAGCAGTTCTTC. Its protein is CASSISGEPYNEQFF.

The count of this clone is one. The chain joins TRBV11-3 to TRBJ2-1, with D perhaps TRBD1 (6 bases). Germline CDR1 SGHNT, CDR2 YENEEA. The CDR3 totals 13 residues. V was trimmed by 2 bases and J by 7 bases, leaving 9 bases between them. The CDR3, as DNA: TGTGCCAGCAGCTTAAACAGGGAAAATGAGCAGTTCTTC. It codes for CASSLNRENEQFF.

V usage is TRBV6-6 and J usage is TRBJ1-5, with TRBD1 as a possible D gene (5 bases). There are 14 residues in the CDR3. Looked up from germline, CDR1 is MNHNY and CDR2 is SVGAGI (reference sequence). Trimming left V 5 bases short and J 6 bases short, with 14 bases between. The CDR3: CASSNRWGTQPQHF. CDR3 DNA: TGTGCCAGCAGTAACCGATGGGGGACTCAGCCCCAGCATTTT.

As concerns this clone: An end of the junction does not agree with germline; a read error may underlie this. This chain links TRBV7-9 with TRBJ1-2; D not resolved. Looked up from germline, CDR1 is SEHNR and CDR2 is FQNEAQ (reference sequence). This CDR3 comprises 13 residues. CDR3 nucleotide sequence: TGTGCCAGCAGCTTAGGGGTCTACTACGGCTACACCTTC. This translates into CASSLGVYYGYTF.